Listed here are 25 T cell receptor beta chains from one sample, sequenced in a study of neurological immune-mediated disorders. MiXCR was run by TCRdb on the 5' RACE reads, yielding one entry per CDR3 protein. The sample lists tens of thousands of distinct CDR3 sequences, 4.5% to 7% occurring once. Input material: CD4+ T cells from blood. The source is a woman in her 50s in good health.

This clonotype has ten or more counts. This chain connects TRBV20-1 to TRBJ1-4; D is ambiguous. CDR1 and CDR2 (germline): DFQATT, SNEGSKA (reference sequence). V was clipped by 0 bases and J by 2 bases, with 7 bases between them. The CDR3 covers 14 residues. For the CDR3, the DNA is TGCAGTGCTAGAGATGGGTCCACTAATGAAAAACTGTTTTTT. Encoded protein: CSARDGSTNEKLFF.

This clonotype was picked up many times. The genes are TRBV20-1 and TRBJ1-5; D might be TRBD1 (5 bases). V shed 1 base and J shed 3 bases, with 16 bases lying between them. The CDR3 covers 16 residues. CDR1 is DFQATT, CDR2 SNEGSKA, per germline (reference sequence). CDR3 sequence (DNA): TGCAGTGCTAGAGGGGTGGGGGTCGGTCACAATCAGCCCCAGCATTTT. Translation: CSARGVGVGHNQPQHF.

By sample fraction, this clonotype is medium-sized. The chain carries TRBV7-2 and TRBJ1-2, with D uncertain. CDR3 size: 15 residues. Germline CDR1 and CDR2: SGHTA and FQGNSA. V was cut by 0 bases and J by 0 bases, with 8 bases left in between. CDR3 protein: CASSLAGMANYGYTF. DNA for the CDR3: TGTGCCAGCAGCTTAGCAGGGATGGCTAACTATGGCTACACCTTC.

This clonotype showed up many times. The rearrangement joins TRBV4-3 to TRBJ2-3; TRBD2 is a possible D gene (6 bases). The germline V gene has CDR1 LGHNA and CDR2 YSLEER. Trimming removed 4 bases from V and 3 bases from J, with 20 bases in between. CDR3 size: 17 residues. The CDR3 nucleotides are TGCGCCAGCAGCCGTAGCGTCGGGAGATGGGGAACAGATACGCAGTATTTT. It encodes CASSRSVGRWGTDTQYF.

This clonotype was found many times. V usage is TRBV12-3 or TRBV12-4 and J usage is TRBJ1-4; D possibly corresponds to TRBD1 (6 bases). This CDR3 contains 14 residues. V lost 2 bases and J 7 bases, leaving 11 bases between the germline ends. The CDR3 nucleotides are TGTGCCAGCAGTTTATCAGGGGTTAGTGAAAAACTGTTTTTT. Translation gives CASSLSGVSEKLFF.

This clonotype was found many times. The genes are TRBV15 and TRBJ2-4, with D tentatively TRBD1 (5 bases). V lost 5 bases and J lost 0, with 11 bases in between. In germline, CDR1 is LNHNV, CDR2 YYDKDF (reference sequence). The CDR3 is 15 amino acids. The CDR3 DNA is TGTGCCACCAGCGAACCAGGGCTAGCCAAAAACATTCAGTACTTC. As protein: CATSEPGLAKNIQYF. Combining the CDR3 with reference TRBV15 and TRBJ2-4 gives the whole variable domain DAMVIQNPRYQVTQFGKPVTLSCSQTLNHNVMYWYQQKSSQAPKLLFHYYDKDFNNEADTPDNFQSRRPNTSFCFLDIRSPGLGDTAMYLCATSEPGLAKNIQYFGAGTRLSVL.

This clonotype was seen many times. V gene TRBV28 combines with J gene TRBJ2-3; 11 bases map to TRBD1. Germline V gene lookup returns CDR1 MDHEN and CDR2 SYDVKM. The trim removed 8 bases at V and 3 bases at J, leaving 7 bases unmatched. This CDR3 spans 15 amino acids. The CDR3: CASGRGQGVTDTQYF. In nucleotides, the CDR3 is TGTGCCAGCGGACGGGGACAGGGGGTAACAGATACGCAGTATTTT.

This chain joins TRBV14 and TRBJ2-1, with D perhaps assigned TRBD1 or TRBD2 (5 bases each). V lost 6 bases and J lost 7, with 22 bases in between. Germline V lookup: CDR1 SGHDN, CDR2 FVKESK. The CDR3 length is 16 residues. CDR3 protein: CASRSERSEGHNEQFF. The CDR3, as DNA: TGTGCCAGCAGGTCCGAGAGGAGCGAGGGGCATAATGAGCAGTTCTTC. Full variable domain (missing parts from reference TRBV14 and TRBJ2-1): EAGVTQFPSHSVIEKGQTVTLRCDPISGHDNLYWYRRVMGKEIKFLLHFVKESKQDESGMPNNRFLAERTGGTYSTLKVQPAELEDSGVYFCASRSERSEGHNEQFFGPGTRLTVL.

This clonotype has a count of ten or more. The chain carries TRBV10-3 and TRBJ1-5; TRBD1 might be the D (6 bases). Per the germline V gene, CDR1 is ENHRY and CDR2 is SYGVKD. There are 14 residues in the CDR3. Trimming left V 2 bases short and J 4 bases short, with 9 bases between. CDR3 protein: CAISEGTRNQPQHF. The CDR3 region has the DNA TGTGCCATCAGTGAGGGGACAAGAAATCAGCCCCAGCATTTT.

This clonotype was seen ten or more times. The chain joins TRBV20-1 to TRBJ2-3; D unresolved. This CDR3 has 15 residues. V was cut by 2 bases and J by 0 bases, with 12 bases left in between. Per the germline V gene, CDR1 is DFQATT and CDR2 is SNEGSKA (reference sequence). This CDR3 reads CSARHTQTSTDTQYF. The CDR3 DNA reads TGCAGTGCTAGACACACACAAACAAGCACAGATACGCAGTATTTT.

This clonotype was recorded at least ten times. The chain carries TRBV5-1 and TRBJ2-7, with D possibly matching TRBD1 (7 bases). CDR1 SGHRS and CDR2 YFSETQ come from the germline V gene. Trimming took 3 bases from V and 4 from J, leaving 17 bases between them. The CDR3 totals 15 residues. The CDR3 loop is CASSSSTGRGYEQYF. CDR3 nucleotide sequence: TGCGCCAGCAGCTCCTCGACAGGGCGGGGATACGAGCAGTACTTC.

This clonotype was seen repeatedly, ten times or more. The chain carries TRBV7-6 and TRBJ2-3; the D gene is possibly TRBD2 (6 bases). This CDR3 is 16 amino acids long. The germline V gene has CDR1 SGHVS and CDR2 FNYEAQ. Trimming removed 1 base at V and 2 bases at J, with 13 bases between. Written as DNA, the CDR3 is TGTGCCAGCAGCTTAGTCGCGGGACCAGACACAGATACGCAGTATTTT. Protein sequence: CASSLVAGPDTDTQYF.

The CDR3 bases are TGTGCCAGCAGTTTAAGGCCCTACCTTCTCTACTTC. Translated, it gives CASSLRPYLLYF. The chain has TRBV28 and TRBJ2-5; D is undetermined. Between the trimmed V and J ends, which lost 2 bases and 14 bases, there was a span of 15 bases. The CDR3 contains 12 residues. Germline values: CDR1 MDHEN, CDR2 SYDVKM.

This clonotype ranks as medium-sized. The chain couples TRBV7-2 to TRBJ2-7; 10 bases fit TRBD2. Germline CDR1 is SGHTA and CDR2 is FQGNSA. Trimming at V came to 6 bases and at J to 6 bases, leaving 8 bases not matched to a gene. CDR3 size: 14 residues. As DNA, the CDR3 is TGTGCCAGCAGACTCTCTAGCGGGAGCACCGAGCAGTACTTC. As protein: CASRLSSGSTEQYF.

This clonotype was seen repeatedly, ten times or more. The J gene is TRBJ2-7, the V gene TRBV20-1; possibly TRBD2 for D (5 bases). The CDR3 covers 14 residues. V lost 6 bases and J 0 bases, leaving 15 bases between the germline ends. CDR1 is DFQATT and CDR2 is SNEGSKA in the germline V gene (reference sequence). CDR3 region: CSAKLDLASYEQYF. For the CDR3, the DNA is TGCAGTGCAAAGTTGGACTTAGCCTCCTACGAGCAGTACTTC.

The sample holds many counts of this clonotype. The chain combines TRBV7-3 with TRBJ2-3; D remains unclear. The CDR3 loop spans 14 amino acids. The V end was cut by 5 bases, the J end by 3 bases, with 12 bases between. Germline-derived CDR1 and CDR2 are SGHTA and FQGTGA. The CDR3 DNA is TGTGCCAGCAGCCTCCGGGTAGAGACAGATACGCAGTATTTT. Protein sequence: CASSLRVETDTQYF.

In this sample, this clonotype turned up a few times. The chain uses TRBV15 and TRBJ1-1; tentatively, D is TRBD1 (6 bases). Germline CDR1 is LNHNV and CDR2 is YYDKDF (reference sequence). Deletions cut 0 bases from V and 3 bases from J, with 11 bases between. The CDR3 totals 15 residues. CDR3 residues: CATSRDLGADTEAFF. As DNA, the CDR3 is TGTGCCACCAGCAGAGATCTGGGGGCGGACACTGAAGCTTTCTTT.

This clonotype was counted ten times or more. The rearrangement links TRBV5-8 to TRBJ2-2; tentatively, D is TRBD2 (5 bases). The CDR3 consists of 14 residues. The V gene's germline CDR1 is SGHTS and CDR2 YDEGEE. Between the trimmed V and J ends, which lost 2 bases and 6 bases, there was a span of 11 bases. CDR3 in amino acids: CASSLGLAAGELFF. The CDR3 bases are TGTGCCAGCAGCTTAGGGCTAGCCGCCGGGGAGCTGTTTTTT.

In this sample, this clonotype turned up many times. The chain is built from TRBV20-1 and TRBJ2-6, with D uncertain. V was clipped by 3 bases and J by 0 bases, with 12 bases between them. CDR1 and CDR2 (germline): DFQATT, SNEGSKA (reference sequence). CDR3 length equals 16 residues. CDR3 nucleotide sequence: TGCAGTGCTAGTGCAGGATTCAGCTCTGGGGCCAACGTCCTGACTTTC. Protein sequence: CSASAGFSSGANVLTF.

V is TRBV6-6 and J is TRBJ2-2; the D gene is possibly TRBD2 (5 bases). The CDR3 is 14 amino acids. Trimming took off 0 bases at V and 6 bases at J, with 8 bases between the two ends. The V gene's germline CDR1 is MNHNY and CDR2 SVGAGI (reference sequence). The CDR3: CASSYSRVAGELFF. DNA for the CDR3: TGTGCCAGCAGTTACTCGAGGGTGGCCGGGGAGCTGTTTTTT.

The table lists this clonotype with many counts. The chain combines TRBV11-2 with TRBJ2-5, with D tentatively TRBD1 (6 bases). Germline V CDR1 and CDR2: SGHAT, FQNNGV. V dropped 5 bases and J dropped 5 bases, with 15 bases sitting between them. This CDR3 is built from 14 residues. Here the CDR3 reads CASSRELDSETQYF. DNA for the CDR3: TGTGCCAGCAGCAGGGAATTGGACAGCGAGACCCAGTACTTC.

Many counts were recorded for this clonotype. V and J are TRBV5-5 and TRBJ1-5; a possible D gene is TRBD1 (5 bases). Deletions cut 2 bases from V and 9 bases from J, with 18 bases between. Germline V gives CDR1 SGHKS, CDR2 YYEKEE (reference sequence). This CDR3 comprises 15 residues. The CDR3 here is CASSLRVGTPGPQHF. CDR3 bases: TGTGCCAGCAGCTTACGGGTAGGGACCCCAGGGCCCCAGCATTTT.

This clonotype was found many times. The chain couples TRBV7-2 to TRBJ2-1; D perhaps matches TRBD2 (7 bases). V gave up 0 bases and J gave up 6 bases, with 12 bases separating them. Germline V gene sequence: CDR1 SGHTA, CDR2 FQGNSA. The CDR3 has 15 amino acids. The CDR3 loop reads CASSLAGGLPNEQFF. The CDR3 DNA is TGTGCCAGCAGCTTAGCGGGGGGGCTGCCCAATGAGCAGTTCTTC. Complete variable domain (other parts from reference TRBV7-2 and TRBJ2-1): GAGVSQSPSNKVTEKGKDVELRCDPISGHTALYWYRQSLGQGLEFLIYFQGNSAPDKSGLPSDRFSAERTGGSVSTLTIQRTQQEDSAVYLCASSLAGGLPNEQFFGPGTRLTVL.

This clonotype was recorded many times. This sequence joins TRBV6-1 and TRBJ2-7; a weak D match, TRBD1 (8 bases). Germline-derived CDR1 and CDR2 are MNHNS and SASEGT. The CDR3 is made up of 17 amino acids. V lost 0 bases to trimming and J lost 2 bases, with 17 bases between them. CDR3 coding DNA: TGTGCCAGCAGTGAAGCCGGGGGAGGGACAGGTGCCTACGAGCAGTACTTC. This encodes CASSEAGGGTGAYEQYF.

This clonotype was seen more than once but under ten times. The chain combines TRBV7-2 with TRBJ2-6, with D hard to call. Trimming took 1 base from V and 2 from J, leaving 3 bases between them. Germline V CDR1 and CDR2: SGHTA, FQGNSA. This CDR3 is built from 14 residues. The CDR3 loop reads CASSLDPGANVLTF. The DNA for the CDR3 is TGTGCCAGCAGCTTAGACCCTGGGGCCAACGTCCTGACTTTC.